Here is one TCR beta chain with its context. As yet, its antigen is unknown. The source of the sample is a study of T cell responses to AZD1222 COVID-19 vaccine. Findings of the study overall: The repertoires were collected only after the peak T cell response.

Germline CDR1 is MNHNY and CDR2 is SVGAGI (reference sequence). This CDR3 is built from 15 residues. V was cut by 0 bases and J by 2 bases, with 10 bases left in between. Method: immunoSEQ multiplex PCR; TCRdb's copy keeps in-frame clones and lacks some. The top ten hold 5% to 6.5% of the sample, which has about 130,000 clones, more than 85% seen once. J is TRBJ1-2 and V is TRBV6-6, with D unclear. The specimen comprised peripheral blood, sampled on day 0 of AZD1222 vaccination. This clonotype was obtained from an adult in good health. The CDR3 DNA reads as TGTGCCAGCAGTTACTCCGGCGGCCTGAACTATGGCTACACCTTC. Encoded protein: CASSYSGGLNYGYTF.